This T cell receptor (beta chain) stems from a study of Ad26.COV2.S vaccination and SARS-CoV-2 variants. Study-wide results and caveats: Breadth of non-spike TCRs did not differ between vaccinees and placebo recipients. Spike-specific CD8+ and CD4+ T cell responses reportedly showed substantial breadth after vaccination. An underestimation of total T cell responses may have resulted from the TCR breadth and depth analyses.

This clone was counted between two and nine times. Its antigen is currently unknown. Treatment indicated: some 20 received Ad26.COV2.S at low or high dose, single or two shots; 5 received placebo; per-sample allocation not given. The investigators took samples on day 63 after the first vaccine or placebo injection. TCRdb's table, derived via immunoSEQ multiplex PCR, lists solely in-frame clones and lacks some. The table includes some 480,000 clones, approximately 88% detected once. V lost 6 bases and J 0 bases, leaving 18 bases between the germline ends. This CDR3 is 17 amino acids long. Germline CDR1 is WNHNN and CDR2 is SYGVQD (reference sequence).

V is TRBV10-1 and J is TRBJ1-3; possible D gene TRBD1, 5 bases. The receptor was derived from a person between 18 and 65 years old who received the Ad26.COV2.S COVID-19 vaccine or a placebo. The material sequenced was peripheral blood, taken in a trial of Ad26.COV2.S vaccine versus placebo. The CDR3 DNA reads as TGCGCCAGCAGAGGGGCATCTCAACTAAGCTCTGGAAACACCATATATTTT. Encoded protein: CASRGASQLSSGNTIYF.